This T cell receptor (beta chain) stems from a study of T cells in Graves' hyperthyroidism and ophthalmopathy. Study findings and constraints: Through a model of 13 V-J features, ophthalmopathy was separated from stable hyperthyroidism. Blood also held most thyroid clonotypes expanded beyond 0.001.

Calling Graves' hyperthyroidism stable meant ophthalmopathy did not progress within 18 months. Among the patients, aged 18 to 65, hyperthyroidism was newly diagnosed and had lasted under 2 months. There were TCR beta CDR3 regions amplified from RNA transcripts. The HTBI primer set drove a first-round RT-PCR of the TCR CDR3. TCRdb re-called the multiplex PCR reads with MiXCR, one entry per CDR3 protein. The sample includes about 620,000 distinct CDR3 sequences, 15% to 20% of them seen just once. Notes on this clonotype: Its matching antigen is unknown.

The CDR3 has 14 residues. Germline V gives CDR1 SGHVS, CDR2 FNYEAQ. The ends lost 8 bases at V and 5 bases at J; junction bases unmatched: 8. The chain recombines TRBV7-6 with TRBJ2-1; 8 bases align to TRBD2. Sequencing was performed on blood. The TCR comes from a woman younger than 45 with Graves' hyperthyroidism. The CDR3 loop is CASQSGSSDNEQFF. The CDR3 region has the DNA TGTGCCAGCCAGAGCGGGAGTTCGGACAATGAGCAGTTCTTC.